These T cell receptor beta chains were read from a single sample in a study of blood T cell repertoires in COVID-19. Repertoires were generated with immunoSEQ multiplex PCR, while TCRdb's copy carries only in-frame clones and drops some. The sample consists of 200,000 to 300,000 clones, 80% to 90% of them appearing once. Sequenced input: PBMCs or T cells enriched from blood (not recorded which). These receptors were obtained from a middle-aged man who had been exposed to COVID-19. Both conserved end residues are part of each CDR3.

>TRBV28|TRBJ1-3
CASRQGTFVSGNTIYF
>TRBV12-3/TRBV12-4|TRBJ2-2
CASSPQDTGELFF
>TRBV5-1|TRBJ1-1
CASSLQGDTEAFF
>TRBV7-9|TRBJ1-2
CASSSTGLGKYGYTF
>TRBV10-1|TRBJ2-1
CASSQPAGAQFF
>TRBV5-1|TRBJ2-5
CASSGGQDGETQYF
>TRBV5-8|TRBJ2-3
CASSLPGGGDTQYF
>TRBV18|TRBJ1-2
CASSLQGAPNYGYTF
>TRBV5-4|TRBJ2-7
CASSPSGRATYEQYF
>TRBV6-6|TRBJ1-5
CASSSAGGFNQPQHF
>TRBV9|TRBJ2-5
CASSREPDREETQYF
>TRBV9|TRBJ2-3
CASSASLADTQYF
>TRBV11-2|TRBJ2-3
CASSLVGASTDTQYF
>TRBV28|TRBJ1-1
CASSLPGGVTEAFF
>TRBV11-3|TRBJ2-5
CASSLQGGETQYF
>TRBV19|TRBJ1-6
CASLGQFNSPLHF
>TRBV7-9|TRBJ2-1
CASSLINGYNEQFF
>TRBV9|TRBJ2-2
CASSVLGTGVFGELFF
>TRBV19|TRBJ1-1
CASSSLPGQGRTTEAFF
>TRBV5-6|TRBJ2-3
CASSFRQGAGTDTQYF
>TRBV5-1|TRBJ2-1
CASSLSRGYEQFF
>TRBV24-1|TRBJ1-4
CATSDHRGQGSEKLFF
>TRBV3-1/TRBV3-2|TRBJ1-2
CASSQDWGQGYGYTF
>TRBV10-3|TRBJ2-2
CAISGAGGNTGELFF
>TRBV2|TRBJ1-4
CASNPGENEKLFF
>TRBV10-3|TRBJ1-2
CAISESQGNYGYTF
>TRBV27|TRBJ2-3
CASSSPYRAGTDTQYF
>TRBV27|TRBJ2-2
CASSPTWGLPTGELFF
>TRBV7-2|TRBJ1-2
CASSPKTARGGYTF
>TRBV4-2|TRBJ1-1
CASSQANGGTEAFF
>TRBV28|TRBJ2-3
CASSPALADTQYF
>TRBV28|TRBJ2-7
CASHYLTSRQGVSEQYF
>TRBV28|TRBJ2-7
CASLSFQTGYYEQYF
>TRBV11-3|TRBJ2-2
CASSPTGYTGELFF
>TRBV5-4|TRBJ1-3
CASSLPTGAGGNTIYF
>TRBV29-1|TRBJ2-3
CSAAAGERTDTQYF
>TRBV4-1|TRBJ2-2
CASSQDLRVRTGELFF
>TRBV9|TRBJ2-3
CASSALAFPDTQYF
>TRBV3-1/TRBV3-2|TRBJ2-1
CASSRLAGGGGTSYNEQFF
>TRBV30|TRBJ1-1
CAWSVQQGAGAFF
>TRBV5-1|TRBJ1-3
CASKVGLTRSSGNTIYF
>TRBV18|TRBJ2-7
CASSSQGQGSYEQYF
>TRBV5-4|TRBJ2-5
CASSLPVEETQYF
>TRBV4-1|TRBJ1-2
CASSHARENYGYTF
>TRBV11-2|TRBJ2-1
CASSLREGWRNSYNEQFF
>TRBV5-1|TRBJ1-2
CASSFAGGGDYGYTF
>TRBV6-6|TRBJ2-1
CASSETSQYNEQFF
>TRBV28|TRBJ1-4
CASSKTGTGVYGGLFF
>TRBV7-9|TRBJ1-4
CASSPGGKLFF
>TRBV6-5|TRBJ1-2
CASSYSAQGTYGYTF
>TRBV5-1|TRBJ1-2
CASSTDMANYGYTF
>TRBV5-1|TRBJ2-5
CASSSGTPQETQYF
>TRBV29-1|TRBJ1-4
CSVAVRPGEKLFF
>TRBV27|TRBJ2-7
CASSLREGYEQYF
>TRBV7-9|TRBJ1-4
CASSSPVAATNEKLFF
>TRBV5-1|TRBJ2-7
CASSPYPGTIDYEQYF
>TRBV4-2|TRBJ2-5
CASSLELAGGQETQYF
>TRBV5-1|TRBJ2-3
CASVLAGTDTQYF
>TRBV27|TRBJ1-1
CASSAGTLINTEAFF